The rows below give T cell receptor beta chains drawn from one sample of a study of OX40 agonist ivuxolimab in advanced cancers. Profiling relied on immunoSEQ multiplex PCR, and the TCRdb table lists in-frame clones only, not all of them. The sample records around 15,000 clones, approximately 91% being singletons. The sequencing here drew on CD4+ or CD8+ T cells sorted from blood, taken in a trial of the OX40 agonist ivuxolimab. All receptors derive from an adult with an advanced solid tumor such as melanoma, head and neck, liver or kidney cancer. The CDR3 runs from the conserved cysteine through the conserved F or W. The order of the fields is D gene, V gene, J gene, clone size, CDR3 DNA, CDR3 protein. A D gene is named only where the DNA matches it firmly. Part of the rows lack a size; the others show once, few, many or a class for expanded clones.

d_gene: TRBD1; v_gene: TRBV4-1; j_gene: TRBJ1-1; abundance: once; CDR3nt: TGCGCCAGCAGCCACGGACAGGCAACCTCGAACACTGAAGCTTTCTTT; CDR3aa: CASSHGQATSNTEAFF
d_gene: -; v_gene: TRBV5-6; j_gene: TRBJ1-5; abundance: -; CDR3nt: TGTGCCAGCAGCTTGTATACCAAGTATAGCAATCAGCCCCAGCATTTT; CDR3aa: CASSLYTKYSNQPQHF
d_gene: -; v_gene: TRBV27; j_gene: TRBJ2-1; abundance: -; CDR3nt: TGTGCCAGCAGTCCCCAGACGGGGGTAGTCCACAATGAGCAGTTCTTC; CDR3aa: CASSPQTGVVHNEQFF
d_gene: -; v_gene: TRBV6-6; j_gene: TRBJ2-7; abundance: -; CDR3nt: TGTGCCAGCAGTTGGAAACTAGTTAACTCCGAGCAGTACTTC; CDR3aa: CASSWKLVNSEQYF
d_gene: TRBD1; v_gene: TRBV4-3; j_gene: TRBJ2-7; abundance: -; CDR3nt: TGCGCCAGCAGCCAAGATCGACAGGGGAGGCCCTACGAGCAGTACTTC; CDR3aa: CASSQDRQGRPYEQYF
d_gene: -; v_gene: TRBV6-6; j_gene: TRBJ2-1; abundance: -; CDR3nt: TGTGCCAGCAGTTACTCATATGAGCAGTTCTTC; CDR3aa: CASSYSYEQFF
d_gene: -; v_gene: TRBV7-6; j_gene: TRBJ1-1; abundance: -; CDR3nt: TGTGCCAGCAGCTTAGGTAAGAACACTGAAGCTTTCTTT; CDR3aa: CASSLGKNTEAFF
d_gene: -; v_gene: TRBV2; j_gene: TRBJ2-7; abundance: -; CDR3nt: TGTGCCAGCAGTGACCCGGACAGCCCTTACCCCCACGAGCAGTACTTC; CDR3aa: CASSDPDSPYPHEQYF
d_gene: TRBD1; v_gene: TRBV6-6; j_gene: TRBJ1-1; abundance: few; CDR3nt: TGTGCCAGCAGTTACTCGACAGGGGCTGAAGCTTTCTTT; CDR3aa: CASSYSTGAEAFF
d_gene: -; v_gene: TRBV5-6; j_gene: TRBJ2-5; abundance: -; CDR3nt: TGTGCCAGCAGCTTGGCCGCAGGGGCGAAGACCCAGTACTTC; CDR3aa: CASSLAAGAKTQYF
d_gene: -; v_gene: TRBV16; j_gene: TRBJ1-3; abundance: -; CDR3nt: TGTGCCAGCAGTCATCGGACAGCTGGAAACACCATATATTTT; CDR3aa: CASSHRTAGNTIYF
d_gene: -; v_gene: TRBV16; j_gene: TRBJ2-1; abundance: once; CDR3nt: TGTGCCAGCAGCCAGGGGGCTGATGAGCAGTTCTTC; CDR3aa: CASSQGADEQFF
d_gene: -; v_gene: TRBV6-6; j_gene: TRBJ1-5; abundance: once; CDR3nt: TGTGCCAGCAGTTTAGACAGATCCTATAGCAATCAGCCCCAGCATTTT; CDR3aa: CASSLDRSYSNQPQHF
d_gene: TRBD1; v_gene: TRBV4-1; j_gene: TRBJ1-1; abundance: -; CDR3nt: TGCGCCAGCAGCCAAGATTGGGACAGAATGAACACTGAAGCTTTCTTT; CDR3aa: CASSQDWDRMNTEAFF
d_gene: TRBD2; v_gene: TRBV11-2; j_gene: TRBJ2-7; abundance: -; CDR3nt: TGTGCCAGCAGCCCTAGCGGGACTAGTTACCCCTACGAGCAGTACTTC; CDR3aa: CASSPSGTSYPYEQYF
d_gene: TRBD2; v_gene: TRBV4-2; j_gene: TRBJ2-3; abundance: -; CDR3nt: TGTGCCAGCAGCTCCGATAGCGGGGGCACAGATACGCAGTATTTT; CDR3aa: CASSSDSGGTDTQYF
d_gene: -; v_gene: TRBV10-2; j_gene: TRBJ1-5; abundance: -; CDR3nt: TGCGCCAGCAAGGTAGGGGGGCGGTTCGGCAATCAGCCCCAGCATTTT; CDR3aa: CASKVGGRFGNQPQHF
d_gene: -; v_gene: TRBV2; j_gene: TRBJ2-1; abundance: -; CDR3nt: TGTGCCAGCAGCCCCCCCCGAACTGACTACAATGAGCAGTTCTTC; CDR3aa: CASSPPRTDYNEQFF
d_gene: -; v_gene: TRBV11-2; j_gene: TRBJ2-3; abundance: -; CDR3nt: TGTGCCAGCAGCTTATTTTCTAGCGGCACAGATACGCAGTATTTT; CDR3aa: CASSLFSSGTDTQYF
d_gene: -; v_gene: TRBV7-9; j_gene: TRBJ2-1; abundance: -; CDR3nt: TGTGCCAGCAGCTCTCTGGCCGTCCGTGGCGGCAATGAGCAGTTCTTC; CDR3aa: CASSSLAVRGGNEQFF
d_gene: -; v_gene: TRBV15; j_gene: TRBJ2-3; abundance: -; CDR3nt: TGTGCCACCAGCAGAGATGACGGGGTAGGGCGAAGGACAGATACGCAGTATTTT; CDR3aa: CATSRDDGVGRRTDTQYF
d_gene: -; v_gene: TRBV19; j_gene: TRBJ1-5; abundance: -; CDR3nt: TGTGCCAGTACCATCGACTCCGGGGCCTGGAGTCAGCCCCAGCATTTT; CDR3aa: CASTIDSGAWSQPQHF
d_gene: TRBD2; v_gene: TRBV28; j_gene: TRBJ2-1; abundance: -; CDR3nt: TGTGCCAGCACGCGGACTAGCGGGAGCAATGAGCAGTTCTTC; CDR3aa: CASTRTSGSNEQFF
d_gene: -; v_gene: TRBV19; j_gene: TRBJ2-7; abundance: -; CDR3nt: TGTGCCAGTAGGGAAGGCTACGAGCAGTACTTC; CDR3aa: CASREGYEQYF
d_gene: TRBD1; v_gene: TRBV6-6; j_gene: TRBJ1-1; abundance: -; CDR3nt: TGTGCCAGCAGGCGCGACAGGGGTCGGACTGAAGCTTTCTTT; CDR3aa: CASRRDRGRTEAFF
d_gene: -; v_gene: TRBV10-1; j_gene: TRBJ2-2; abundance: few; CDR3nt: TGCGCCAGCAGTGACCGGGATCCCGGGGAGCTGTTTTTT; CDR3aa: CASSDRDPGELFF
d_gene: -; v_gene: TRBV29-1; j_gene: TRBJ1-2; abundance: -; CDR3nt: TGCAGCGTTGTAGGTGGGCCCCTAAATGGCTACACCTTC; CDR3aa: CSVVGGPLNGYTF
d_gene: -; v_gene: TRBV19; j_gene: TRBJ2-3; abundance: -; CDR3nt: TGTGCCAGTAGTATATACTTCACAGATACGCAGTATTTT; CDR3aa: CASSIYFTDTQYF
d_gene: -; v_gene: TRBV19; j_gene: TRBJ1-1; abundance: -; CDR3nt: TGTGCCAGTAGTATAGACGGAGGGTCCACTGAAGCTTTCTTT; CDR3aa: CASSIDGGSTEAFF
d_gene: TRBD2; v_gene: TRBV6-5; j_gene: TRBJ2-5; abundance: once; CDR3nt: TGTGCCAGCAACCCTCGGACTAGCGGTCAAGAGACCCAGTACTTC; CDR3aa: CASNPRTSGQETQYF
d_gene: -; v_gene: TRBV7-7; j_gene: TRBJ2-1; abundance: -; CDR3nt: TGTGCCAGCAGCTTAGAGGGACACGATGAGCAGTTCTTC; CDR3aa: CASSLEGHDEQFF
d_gene: -; v_gene: TRBV14; j_gene: TRBJ2-2; abundance: -; CDR3nt: TGTGCCAGCAGCCAAGAGGCGAGTTTGGCGTCAGGGCACGGGGAGCTGTTTTTT; CDR3aa: CASSQEASLASGHGELFF
d_gene: -; v_gene: TRBV7-2; j_gene: TRBJ2-2; abundance: once; CDR3nt: TGTGCCAGCAGCACAGTGGGGCGACCGACCGGGGAGCTGTTTTTT; CDR3aa: CASSTVGRPTGELFF
d_gene: -; v_gene: TRBV11-3; j_gene: TRBJ2-1; abundance: -; CDR3nt: TGTGCCAGCAGCTCTCTGGCCGTCCGTGGCGGCAATGAGCAGTTCTTC; CDR3aa: CASSSLAVRGGNEQFF
d_gene: -; v_gene: TRBV7-6; j_gene: TRBJ1-1; abundance: -; CDR3nt: TGTGCCAGCAGCTTAGTGCGCCAGTGGGCTTTCTTT; CDR3aa: CASSLVRQWAFF
d_gene: TRBD2; v_gene: TRBV5-1; j_gene: TRBJ2-1; abundance: once; CDR3nt: TGCGCCAGCAGCTACAGACTAGCGGGATTTTCTATTATCAATGAGCAGTTCTTC; CDR3aa: CASSYRLAGFSIINEQFF
d_gene: -; v_gene: TRBV7-7; j_gene: TRBJ2-1; abundance: -; CDR3nt: TGTGCCAGCAGCCCACGACTAGGACGTGAGCAGTTCTTC; CDR3aa: CASSPRLGREQFF
d_gene: TRBD2; v_gene: TRBV4-2; j_gene: TRBJ2-4; abundance: -; CDR3nt: TGTGCCAGCAGCCACTTACTAGCGGGGGGGCCCAAAAACATTCAGTACTTC; CDR3aa: CASSHLLAGGPKNIQYF
d_gene: -; v_gene: TRBV15; j_gene: TRBJ1-1; abundance: few; CDR3nt: TGTGCCACCAGGCGAAAGTCCAGCGGCACTGAAGCTTTCTTT; CDR3aa: CATRRKSSGTEAFF
d_gene: -; v_gene: TRBV7-9; j_gene: TRBJ2-5; abundance: -; CDR3nt: TGTGCCAGCAGCCTCGGGGCCACAGGGAGAGAGACCCAGTACTTC; CDR3aa: CASSLGATGRETQYF
d_gene: -; v_gene: TRBV11-1; j_gene: TRBJ2-1; abundance: -; CDR3nt: TGTGCCAGCAGCCCCCGGGACTGGAGCTCCTACAATGAGCAGTTCTTC; CDR3aa: CASSPRDWSSYNEQFF
d_gene: -; v_gene: TRBV11-3; j_gene: TRBJ2-7; abundance: -; CDR3nt: TGTGCCAGCAGCTCCGGGACACCTTACGAGCAGTACTTC; CDR3aa: CASSSGTPYEQYF
d_gene: TRBD2; v_gene: TRBV6-5; j_gene: TRBJ2-5; abundance: -; CDR3nt: TGTGCCAGCAGTTCCTCGACTAGCGGCGACCAAGAGACCCAGTACTTC; CDR3aa: CASSSSTSGDQETQYF
d_gene: TRBD1; v_gene: TRBV13; j_gene: TRBJ2-1; abundance: -; CDR3nt: TGTGCCAGCAGTTTTGGGACAGGGGGCAATGAGCAGTTCTTC; CDR3aa: CASSFGTGGNEQFF
d_gene: TRBD1; v_gene: TRBV11-3; j_gene: TRBJ1-1; abundance: -; CDR3nt: TGTGCCAGCAGCTTAGGGAGACAGGGGAAGTCTGAAGCTTTCTTT; CDR3aa: CASSLGRQGKSEAFF
d_gene: TRBD2; v_gene: TRBV7-9; j_gene: TRBJ2-7; abundance: -; CDR3nt: TGTGCCAGCAGCAAAGGGACTAGCGATACCTACGAGCAGTACTTC; CDR3aa: CASSKGTSDTYEQYF
d_gene: -; v_gene: TRBV9; j_gene: TRBJ1-2; abundance: -; CDR3nt: TGTGCCAGCAGCGTAGGAGGGGACTATGGCTACACCTTC; CDR3aa: CASSVGGDYGYTF
d_gene: -; v_gene: TRBV9; j_gene: TRBJ2-3; abundance: -; CDR3nt: TGTGCCAGCAGCGTAGCCGGGCGGCACACAGATACGCAGTATTTT; CDR3aa: CASSVAGRHTDTQYF
d_gene: -; v_gene: TRBV6-5; j_gene: TRBJ2-1; abundance: -; CDR3nt: TGTGCCAGCAGTTATGGTGTTGAGCAGTTCTTC; CDR3aa: CASSYGVEQFF
d_gene: -; v_gene: TRBV30; j_gene: TRBJ2-7; abundance: once; CDR3nt: TGTGCCTGGAGTGTCGTACAGGGCGTCTCCTACGAGCAGTACTTC; CDR3aa: CAWSVVQGVSYEQYF
d_gene: -; v_gene: TRBV5-5; j_gene: TRBJ2-5; abundance: -; CDR3nt: TGTGCCAGCACCGGGGACGCAGAGACCCAGTACTTC; CDR3aa: CASTGDAETQYF
d_gene: -; v_gene: TRBV7-9; j_gene: TRBJ2-7; abundance: -; CDR3nt: TGTGCCAGCAGCTTAGTCGACTACGAGCAGTACTTC; CDR3aa: CASSLVDYEQYF
d_gene: -; v_gene: TRBV29-1; j_gene: TRBJ2-6; abundance: -; CDR3nt: TGCAGCGTTTTACAGGGATCTGGGGCCAACGTCCTGACTTTC; CDR3aa: CSVLQGSGANVLTF
d_gene: TRBD1; v_gene: TRBV19; j_gene: TRBJ2-2; abundance: once; CDR3nt: TGTGCCAGTAGGCAGGGGGCGGCCGGGGAGCTGTTTTTT; CDR3aa: CASRQGAAGELFF
d_gene: TRBD2; v_gene: TRBV2; j_gene: TRBJ2-4; abundance: -; CDR3nt: TGTGCCAGCAGTGGTAGCGGGATAGCCAAAAACATTCAGTACTTC; CDR3aa: CASSGSGIAKNIQYF
d_gene: -; v_gene: TRBV2; j_gene: TRBJ2-7; abundance: -; CDR3nt: TGTGCCAGCAGTGCCGAGCAGTACTTC; CDR3aa: CASSAEQYF
d_gene: -; v_gene: TRBV2; j_gene: TRBJ1-2; abundance: -; CDR3nt: TGTGCCAGTACCATCTTCAGGACGGAGGACTATGGCTACACCTTC; CDR3aa: CASTIFRTEDYGYTF
d_gene: -; v_gene: TRBV5-6; j_gene: TRBJ2-7; abundance: -; CDR3nt: TGTGCCAGCAGCTTGCAAACATACGAGCAGTACTTC; CDR3aa: CASSLQTYEQYF
d_gene: -; v_gene: TRBV4-2; j_gene: TRBJ1-1; abundance: -; CDR3nt: TGTGCCAGCAGCCAAGATCAAAGGAACACTGAAGCTTTCTTT; CDR3aa: CASSQDQRNTEAFF